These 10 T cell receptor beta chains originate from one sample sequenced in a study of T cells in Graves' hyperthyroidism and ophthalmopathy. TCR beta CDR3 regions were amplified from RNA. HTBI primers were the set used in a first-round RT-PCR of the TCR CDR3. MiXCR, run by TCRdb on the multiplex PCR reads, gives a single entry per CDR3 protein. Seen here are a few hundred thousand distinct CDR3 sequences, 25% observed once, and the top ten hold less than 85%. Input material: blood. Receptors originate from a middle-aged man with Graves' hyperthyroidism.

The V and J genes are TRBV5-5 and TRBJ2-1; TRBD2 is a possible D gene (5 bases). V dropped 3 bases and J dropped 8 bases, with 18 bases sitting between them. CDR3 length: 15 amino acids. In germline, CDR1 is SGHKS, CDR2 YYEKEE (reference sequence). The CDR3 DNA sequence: TGTGCCAGCAGCTCCAGGATTTTAGCGTCCTATGAGCAGTTCTTC. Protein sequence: CASSSRILASYEQFF.

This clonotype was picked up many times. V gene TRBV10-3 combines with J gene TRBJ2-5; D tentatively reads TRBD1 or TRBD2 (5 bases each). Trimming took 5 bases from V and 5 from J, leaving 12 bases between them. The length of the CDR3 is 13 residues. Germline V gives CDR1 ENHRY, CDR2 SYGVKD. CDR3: CAISRQREETQYF. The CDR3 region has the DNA TGTGCCATCAGTCGACAGAGGGAGGAGACCCAGTACTTC.

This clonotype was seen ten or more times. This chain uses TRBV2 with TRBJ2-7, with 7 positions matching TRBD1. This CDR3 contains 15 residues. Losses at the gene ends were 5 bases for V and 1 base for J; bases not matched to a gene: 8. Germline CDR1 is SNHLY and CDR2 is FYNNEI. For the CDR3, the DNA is TGTGCCAGCAGTCGCCGGTGGGACAGTTCCTACGAGCAGTACTTC. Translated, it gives CASSRRWDSSYEQYF.

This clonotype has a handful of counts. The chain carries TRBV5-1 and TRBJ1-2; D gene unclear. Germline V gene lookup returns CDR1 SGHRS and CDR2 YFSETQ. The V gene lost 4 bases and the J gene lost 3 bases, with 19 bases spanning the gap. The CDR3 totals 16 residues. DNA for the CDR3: TGCGCCAGCAGCCCCTCGAACAGAGGGCAGGACTATGGCTACACCTTC. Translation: CASSPSNRGQDYGYTF.

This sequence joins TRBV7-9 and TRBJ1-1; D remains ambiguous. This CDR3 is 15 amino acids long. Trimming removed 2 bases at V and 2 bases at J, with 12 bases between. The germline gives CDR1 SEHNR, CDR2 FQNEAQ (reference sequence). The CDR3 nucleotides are TGTGCCAGCAGCTTATCCAGTACCGGTAACACTGAAGCTTTCTTT. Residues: CASSLSSTGNTEAFF.

CDR3 in amino acids: CASSPGQGAWGEKLFF. CDR3 in DNA: TGTGCCAGCAGCCCTGGACAGGGGGCGTGGGGTGAAAAACTGTTTTTT. The gene calls are TRBV11-3 and TRBJ1-4; TRBD1 matches at 11 bases. Unmatched junction bases numbered 9, after V lost 5 bases and J lost 7 bases. Germline CDR1 and CDR2: SGHNT and YENEEA. The CDR3 sequence is 16 residues long.

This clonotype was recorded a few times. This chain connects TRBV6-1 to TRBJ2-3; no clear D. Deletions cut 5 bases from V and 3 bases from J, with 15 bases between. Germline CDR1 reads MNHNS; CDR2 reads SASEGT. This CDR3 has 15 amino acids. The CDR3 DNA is TGTGCCAGCAGTTTTCGGCCCGGTGCTACAGATACGCAGTATTTT. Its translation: CASSFRPGATDTQYF.

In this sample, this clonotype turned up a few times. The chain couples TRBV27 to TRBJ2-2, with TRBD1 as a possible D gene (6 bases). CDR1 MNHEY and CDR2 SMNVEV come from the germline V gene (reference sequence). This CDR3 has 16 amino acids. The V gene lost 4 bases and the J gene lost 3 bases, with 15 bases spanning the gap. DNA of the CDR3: TGTGCCAGCAGTTCACCCCGGGACACCCACACCGGGGAGCTGTTTTTT. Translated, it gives CASSSPRDTHTGELFF.

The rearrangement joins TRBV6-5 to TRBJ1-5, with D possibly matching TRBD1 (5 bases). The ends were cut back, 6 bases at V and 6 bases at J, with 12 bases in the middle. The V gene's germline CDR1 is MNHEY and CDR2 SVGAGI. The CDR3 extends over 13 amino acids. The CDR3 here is CASRADGGQPQHF. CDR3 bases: TGTGCCAGCAGAGCTGATGGGGGTCAGCCCCAGCATTTT.

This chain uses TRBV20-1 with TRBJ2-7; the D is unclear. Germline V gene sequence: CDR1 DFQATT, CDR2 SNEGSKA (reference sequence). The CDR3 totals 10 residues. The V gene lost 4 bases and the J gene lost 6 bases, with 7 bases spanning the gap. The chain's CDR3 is CSAMTGEQYF. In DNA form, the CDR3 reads TGCAGTGCTATGACCGGCGAGCAGTACTTC.